Listed here is a single T cell receptor beta chain. What it recognizes is unknown. Germline CDR1 and CDR2: GTSNPN and SVGIG (reference sequence). The CDR3 is made up of 18 amino acids. V lost 0 bases and J lost 3; bases outside the gene matches: 11. The data were taken from a study of cytomegalovirus exposure and HLA in healthy donors. Study in general: As an earlier analysis found, about 190 million T cells yielded about 120 million unique TCR beta sequences. Inside one of the first data releases sat around 77 million unique TCRs taken from HLA-typed donors.

The PCR used 60 Vbeta and 13 Jbeta primers. TCRdb's copy holds only in-frame clones and misses some; the assay was immunoSEQ multiplex PCR. This sample has under 200,000 clones, with roughly 79% found just once. Findings of the study overall: Rarity characterized most TCR sequences, yet some public TCRs appeared in many donors. Later on, an analysis tied around 17,000 TCR beta sequences to HLA alleles at 0.05 false discovery rate.

This sequence joins TRBV30 and TRBJ2-1; 10 bases line up with TRBD2. This clonotype was sampled from a man aged 25 to 40 in good health and CMV-seronegative. The sample consisted of PBMCs. The DNA of the CDR3 is TGTGCCTGGAGTGTAGGGGTTTTAGCGGGAGGCCTCTACAATGAGCAGTTCTTC. Its translation is CAWSVGVLAGGLYNEQFF.